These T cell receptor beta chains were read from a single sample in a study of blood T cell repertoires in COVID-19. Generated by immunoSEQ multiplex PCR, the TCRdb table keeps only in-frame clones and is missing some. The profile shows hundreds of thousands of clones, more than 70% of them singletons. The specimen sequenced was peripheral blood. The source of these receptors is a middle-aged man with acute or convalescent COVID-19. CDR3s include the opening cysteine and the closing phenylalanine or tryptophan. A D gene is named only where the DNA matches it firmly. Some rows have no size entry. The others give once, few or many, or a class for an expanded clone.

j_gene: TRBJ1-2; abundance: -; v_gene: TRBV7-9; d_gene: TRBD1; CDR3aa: CASSSYGQGDYGYTF; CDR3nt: TGTGCCAGCAGCTCTTACGGACAGGGGGACTATGGCTACACCTTC
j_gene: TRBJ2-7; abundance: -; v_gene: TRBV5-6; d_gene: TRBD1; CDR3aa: CASSAGTAADEQYF; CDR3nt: TGTGCCAGCAGCGCCGGGACAGCCGCTGACGAGCAGTACTTC
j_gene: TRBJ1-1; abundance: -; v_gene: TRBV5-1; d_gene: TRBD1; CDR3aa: CASSQRTGGNTEAFF; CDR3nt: TGCGCCAGCAGCCAACGGACAGGGGGGAACACTGAAGCTTTCTTT
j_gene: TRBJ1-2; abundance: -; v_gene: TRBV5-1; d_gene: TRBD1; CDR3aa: CASSLRQGAYDGYTF; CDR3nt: TGCGCCAGCAGCTTGAGGCAGGGGGCGTATGATGGCTACACCTTC
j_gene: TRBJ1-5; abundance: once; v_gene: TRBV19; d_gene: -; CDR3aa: CASSTQLFSGNQPQHF; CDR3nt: TGTGCCAGTAGTACGCAACTGTTTAGTGGCAATCAGCCCCAGCATTTT
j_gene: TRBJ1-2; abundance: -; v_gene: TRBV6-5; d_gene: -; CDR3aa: CASKPGNYGYTF; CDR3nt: TGTGCCAGCAAACCAGGAAACTATGGCTACACCTTC
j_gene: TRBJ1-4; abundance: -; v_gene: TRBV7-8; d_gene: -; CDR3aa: CASSSGAFEKLFF; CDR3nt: TGTGCCAGCAGCTCAGGCGCTTTTGAAAAACTGTTTTTT
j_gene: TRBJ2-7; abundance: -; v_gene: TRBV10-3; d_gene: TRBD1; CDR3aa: CAISDSDRGPPEQYF; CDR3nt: TGTGCCATCAGTGATTCGGACAGGGGCCCCCCCGAGCAGTACTTC
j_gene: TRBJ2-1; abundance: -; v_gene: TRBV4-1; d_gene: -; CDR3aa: CASSQDRVAYNEQFF; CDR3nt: TGCGCCAGCAGCCAAGATAGAGTAGCCTACAATGAGCAGTTCTTC
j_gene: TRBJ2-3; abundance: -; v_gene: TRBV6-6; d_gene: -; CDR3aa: CASRTVRTDTQYF; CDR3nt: TGTGCCAGCAGAACGGTCCGCACAGATACGCAGTATTTT
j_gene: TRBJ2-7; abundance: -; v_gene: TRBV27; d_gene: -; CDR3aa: CASSIEPWGPYEQYF; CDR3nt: TGTGCCAGCAGTATCGAACCTTGGGGCCCCTACGAGCAGTACTTC
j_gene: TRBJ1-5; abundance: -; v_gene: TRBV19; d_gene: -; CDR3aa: CASSIIRGSNQPQHF; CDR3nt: TGTGCCAGTAGTATAATCCGAGGGAGCAATCAGCCCCAGCATTTT
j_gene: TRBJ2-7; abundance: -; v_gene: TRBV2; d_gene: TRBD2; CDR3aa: CASRKTSGRYEQYF; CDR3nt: TGTGCCAGCAGAAAGACTAGCGGGAGGTACGAGCAGTACTTC
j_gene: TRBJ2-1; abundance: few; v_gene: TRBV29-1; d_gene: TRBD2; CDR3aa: CSVDEAARTSLFF; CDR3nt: TGCAGCGTTGACGAGGCCGCTCGGACTAGCTTGTTCTTC
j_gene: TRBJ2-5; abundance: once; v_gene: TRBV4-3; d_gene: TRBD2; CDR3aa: CASSQDYPSGEETQYF; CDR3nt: TGCGCCAGCAGCCAAGACTATCCTAGCGGGGAAGAGACCCAGTACTTC
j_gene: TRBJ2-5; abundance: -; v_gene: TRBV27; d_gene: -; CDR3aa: CASSRIGVQETQYF; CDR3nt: TGTGCCAGCAGCCGAATAGGGGTCCAAGAGACCCAGTACTTC
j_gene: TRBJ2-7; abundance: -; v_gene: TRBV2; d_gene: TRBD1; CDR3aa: CASTGTGYEQYF; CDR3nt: TGTGCCAGCACTGGGACAGGGTACGAGCAGTACTTC
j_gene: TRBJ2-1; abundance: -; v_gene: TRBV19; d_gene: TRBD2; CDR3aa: CASKGTSVYNEQFF; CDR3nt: TGTGCCAGTAAAGGGACTAGCGTTTACAATGAGCAGTTCTTC
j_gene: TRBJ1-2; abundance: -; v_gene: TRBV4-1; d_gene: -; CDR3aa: CASSQDRGGAGYGYTF; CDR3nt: TGCGCCAGCAGCCAAGATCGGGGGGGCGCGGGATATGGCTACACCTTC
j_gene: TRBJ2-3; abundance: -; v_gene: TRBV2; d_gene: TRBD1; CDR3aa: CASSGQGQLTDTQYF; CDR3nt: TGTGCCAGCAGCGGACAGGGCCAACTAACAGATACGCAGTATTTT
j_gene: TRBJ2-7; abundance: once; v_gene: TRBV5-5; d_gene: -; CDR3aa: CASSATGYYEQYF; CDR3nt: TGTGCCAGCAGCGCAACAGGGTACTACGAGCAGTACTTC
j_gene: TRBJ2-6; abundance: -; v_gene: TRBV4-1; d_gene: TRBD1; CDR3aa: CASSQGGQGSGANVLTF; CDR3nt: TGCGCCAGCAGCCAAGGGGGACAGGGAAGCGGGGCCAACGTCCTGACTTTC
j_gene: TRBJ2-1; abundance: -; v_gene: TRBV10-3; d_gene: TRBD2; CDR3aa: CAILADSSYNEQFF; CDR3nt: TGTGCCATACTAGCGGATAGCTCCTACAATGAGCAGTTCTTC
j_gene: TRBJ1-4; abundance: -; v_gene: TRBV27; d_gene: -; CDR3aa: CASRLLEAGATNEKLFF; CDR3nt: TGTGCCAGCAGGCTCTTGGAGGCCGGCGCAACTAATGAAAAACTGTTTTTT
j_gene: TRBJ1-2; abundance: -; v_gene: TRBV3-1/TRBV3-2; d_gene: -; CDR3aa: CASSQSPDGGLLYGYTF; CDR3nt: TGTGCCAGCAGCCAATCCCCGGACGGGGGATTATTATATGGCTACACCTTC
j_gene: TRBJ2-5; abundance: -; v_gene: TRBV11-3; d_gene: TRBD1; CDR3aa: CASSSNRGKTQYF; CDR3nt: TGTGCCAGCAGCTCAAACAGGGGGAAGACCCAGTACTTC
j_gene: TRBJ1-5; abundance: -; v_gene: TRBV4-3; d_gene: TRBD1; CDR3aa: CASSPGTEEKPQHF; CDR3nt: TGCGCCAGCAGCCCAGGGACAGAGGAGAAGCCCCAGCATTTT
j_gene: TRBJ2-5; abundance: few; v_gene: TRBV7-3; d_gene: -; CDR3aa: CASSLTRDKGTQYF; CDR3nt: TGTGCCAGCAGCTTAACCCGGGACAAAGGGACCCAGTACTTC
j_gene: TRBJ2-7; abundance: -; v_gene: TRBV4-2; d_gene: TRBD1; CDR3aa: CASSQTPGQTYEQYF; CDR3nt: TGTGCCAGCAGCCAAACCCCGGGACAGACCTACGAGCAGTACTTC
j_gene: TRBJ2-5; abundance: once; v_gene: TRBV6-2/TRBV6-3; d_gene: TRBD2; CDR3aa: CASSSWTSGRPETQYF; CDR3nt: TGTGCCAGCAGTTCCTGGACTAGCGGACGTCCGGAGACCCAGTACTTC
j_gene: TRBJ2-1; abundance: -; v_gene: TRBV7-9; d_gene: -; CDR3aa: CASSLVGSSGEQFF; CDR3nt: TGTGCCAGCAGCTTAGTTGGCTCCTCGGGAGAGCAGTTCTTC
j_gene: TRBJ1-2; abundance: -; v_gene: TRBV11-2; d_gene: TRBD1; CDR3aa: CASSMDRDYGYTF; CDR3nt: TGTGCCAGCAGCATGGACAGGGACTATGGCTACACCTTC
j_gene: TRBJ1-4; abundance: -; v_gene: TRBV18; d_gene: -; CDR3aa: CASSPGQNNEKLFF; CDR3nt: TGTGCCAGCTCACCCGGACAGAATAATGAAAAACTGTTTTTT
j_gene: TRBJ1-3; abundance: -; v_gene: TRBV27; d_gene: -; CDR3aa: CASSLSASTGILGNTIYF; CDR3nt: TGTGCCAGCAGTTTATCTGCCTCCACAGGGATCCTTGGAAACACCATATATTTT
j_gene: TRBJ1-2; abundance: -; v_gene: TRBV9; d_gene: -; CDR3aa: CASSGDSYGYTF; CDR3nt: TGTGCCAGCAGCGGTGACAGCTATGGCTACACCTTC
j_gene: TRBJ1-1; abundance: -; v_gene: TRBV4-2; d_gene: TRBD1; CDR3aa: CASSQDRGTGTEAFF; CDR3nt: TGTGCCAGCAGCCAAGATCGGGGGACAGGCACTGAAGCTTTCTTT
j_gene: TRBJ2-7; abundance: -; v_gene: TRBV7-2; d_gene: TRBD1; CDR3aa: CASSARTGFSYEQYF; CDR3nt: TGTGCCAGCAGCGCGAGGACAGGGTTTTCCTACGAGCAGTACTTC
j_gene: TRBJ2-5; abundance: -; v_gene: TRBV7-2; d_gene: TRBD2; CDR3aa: CASRTGLARGGTQYF; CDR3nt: TGTGCCAGCAGGACGGGACTAGCGAGGGGCGGGACCCAGTACTTC
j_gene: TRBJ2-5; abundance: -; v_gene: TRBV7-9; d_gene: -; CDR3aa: CASSLDQTGEGEETQYF; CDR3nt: TGTGCCAGCAGCTTAGACCAGACAGGGGAGGGAGAAGAGACCCAGTACTTC
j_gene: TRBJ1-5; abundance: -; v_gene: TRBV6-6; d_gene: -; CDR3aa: CASSYISGQSNQPQHF; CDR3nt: TGTGCCAGCAGTTACATTTCAGGGCAGAGCAATCAGCCCCAGCATTTT
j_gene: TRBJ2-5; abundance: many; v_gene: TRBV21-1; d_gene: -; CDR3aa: CASRGLMETQYF; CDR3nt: TGTGCCAGCAGGGGACTAATGGAGACCCAGTACTTC
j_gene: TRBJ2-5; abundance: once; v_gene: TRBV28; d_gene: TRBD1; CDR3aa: CASSLGQGKVETQYF; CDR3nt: TGTGCCAGCAGTTTGGGACAGGGAAAAGTGGAGACCCAGTACTTC
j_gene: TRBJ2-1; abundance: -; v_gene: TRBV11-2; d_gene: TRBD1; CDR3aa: CASSLTGTGGWDEQFF; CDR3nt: TGTGCCAGCAGCTTAACTGGGACAGGGGGGTGGGATGAGCAGTTCTTC
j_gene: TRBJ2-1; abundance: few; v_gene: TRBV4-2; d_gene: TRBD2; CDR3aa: CASSPTSGGEDEQFF; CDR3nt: TGTGCCAGCAGTCCGACTAGCGGGGGTGAGGATGAGCAGTTCTTC
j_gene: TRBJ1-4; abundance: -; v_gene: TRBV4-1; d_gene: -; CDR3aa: CASSALGGKTNEKLFF; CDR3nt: TGCGCCAGCAGCGCTCTGGGGGGTAAAACTAATGAAAAACTGTTTTTT
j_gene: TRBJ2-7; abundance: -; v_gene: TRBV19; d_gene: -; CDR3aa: CASRDGGGHHYEQYF; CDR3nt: TGTGCCAGTAGGGATGGGGGGGGACATCACTACGAGCAGTACTTC
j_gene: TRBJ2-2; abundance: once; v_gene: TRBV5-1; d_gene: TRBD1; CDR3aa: CASSFGTGPPGELFF; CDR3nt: TGCGCCAGCAGCTTCGGGACAGGGCCCCCCGGGGAGCTGTTTTTT
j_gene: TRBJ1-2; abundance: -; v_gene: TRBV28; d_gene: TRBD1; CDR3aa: CASKETGAKPGYGYTF; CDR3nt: TGTGCCAGCAAGGAAACAGGGGCCAAACCGGGCTATGGCTACACCTTC
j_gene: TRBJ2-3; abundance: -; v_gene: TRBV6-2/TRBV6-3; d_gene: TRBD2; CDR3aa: CASSRRLAGGTDTQYF; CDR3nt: TGTGCCAGCAGTCGACGACTAGCGGGGGGCACAGATACGCAGTATTTT
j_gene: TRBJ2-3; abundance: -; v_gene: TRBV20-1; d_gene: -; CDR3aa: CSARDGRAQYF; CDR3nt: TGCAGTGCTAGAGATGGTCGGGCGCAGTATTTT